A selection of T cell receptor beta chains follows, all from one sample in a study of T cells after yellow fever vaccination. Each CDR3 protein is one row after TCRdb ran MiXCR on the 5' RACE reads. The sample records around 260,000 distinct CDR3 sequences, about 5.2% being singletons. The sequences come from CD4+ T cells sorted from PBMCs, collected on the day of the yellow fever booster vaccination. These receptors were obtained from a man aged 18 to 35 who received the YFV17D yellow fever vaccine. Both conserved end residues are part of each CDR3. D genes are given only for firm matches. Not all rows give a size; the values are once, few, many and, for expanded clones, a class.

13 | TRBJ1-1 | TRBV7-6 | . | few | TGTGCCAGCAGCTCGCGGGATATCGCTGAAGCTTTCTTT | CASSSRDIAEAFF
12 | TRBJ2-1 | TRBV15 | . | many | TGTGCCACCAGCAGAGATTCGGATGAGCAGTTCTTC | CATSRDSDEQFF
17 | TRBJ2-3 | TRBV7-7 | TRBD2 | few | TGTGCTAGCAGCCCAGCCCCGGGACTAGGGTCCACAGATACGCAGTATTTT | CASSPAPGLGSTDTQYF
18 | TRBJ2-6 | TRBV4-1 | TRBD1 | . | TGCGCCAGCAGCCTCAACAGGGGTCTTCCCTCTGGGGCCAACGTCCTGACTTTC | CASSLNRGLPSGANVLTF
12 | TRBJ1-2 | TRBV5-6 | . | many | TGTGCCAGCAGGCAGGGGAGCATTGGCTACACCTTC | CASRQGSIGYTF
14 | TRBJ2-2 | TRBV10-3 | . | few | TGTGCCAGCCAGGGGAATCTGGGCACCGGGGAGCTGTTTTTT | CASQGNLGTGELFF
13 | TRBJ2-5 | TRBV30 | TRBD1 | . | TGTGCCTGGAGCGGGACAGGGAAAGAGACCCAGTACTTC | CAWSGTGKETQYF
17 | TRBJ1-4 | TRBV11-2 | . | few | TGTGCCAGCAGCCCCTGGACGGCCGTCGTCTCTAATGAAAAACTGTTTTTT | CASSPWTAVVSNEKLFF
12 | TRBJ2-1 | TRBV15 | . | . | TGTGCCACCAGCAGAGATGCAAATGAGCAGTTCTTC | CATSRDANEQFF
17 | TRBJ1-6 | TRBV5-1 | . | . | TGCGCCAGCAGCTTGGCCGGTCAGGGATACGGCGATTCATCCCTCCACTTT | CASSLAGQGYGDSSLHF
12 | TRBJ2-5 | TRBV6-1 | . | many | TGTGCCAGCAGTGTCCTAGGAGAGACCCAGTACTTC | CASSVLGETQYF
14 | TRBJ1-5 | TRBV20-1 | TRBD1 | . | TGCAGTGCTAGAAGGGGGCAGGGGATCGGGCCCCAGCATTTT | CSARRGQGIGPQHF
16 | TRBJ1-2 | TRBV5-1 | . | many | TGCGCCAGCAGCCAACCGGAACAGGGCGATTGGAATGGCTACACCTTC | CASSQPEQGDWNGYTF
15 | TRBJ2-7 | TRBV20-1 | TRBD1 | many | TGCAGTGCTAGAGATCCGAAGGGGGCGGCCTACGAGCAGTACTTC | CSARDPKGAAYEQYF
14 | TRBJ1-5 | TRBV10-1 | . | few | TGCGCCAGCAGTGAGTCTTCCGACAATCAGCCCCAGCATTTT | CASSESSDNQPQHF
13 | TRBJ1-2 | TRBV5-1 | . | few | TGCGCCAGCAGGGATACAGGGAATTATGGCTACACCTTC | CASRDTGNYGYTF
14 | TRBJ2-1 | TRBV5-1 | TRBD2 | few | TGCGCCAGCAGCCGGCCGGCGGGGGACAATGAGCAGTTCTTC | CASSRPAGDNEQFF
15 | TRBJ2-4 | TRBV4-3 | . | many | TGCGCCAGCAGCCAGGGAGACAGTCCCAAAAACATTCAGTACTTC | CASSQGDSPKNIQYF
13 | TRBJ2-2 | TRBV20-1 | . | few | TGCAGTGTAACAGGGTCGAACACCGGGGAGCTGTTTTTT | CSVTGSNTGELFF
14 | TRBJ1-2 | TRBV7-2 | TRBD1 | . | TGTGCCAGCAGCTTCCAGACAGGGATCGGTGGCTACACCTTC | CASSFQTGIGGYTF
15 | TRBJ1-2 | TRBV5-1 | . | many | TGCGCCAGCAGCCCCCGGACGGGCGTCAACTATGGCTACACCTTC | CASSPRTGVNYGYTF
14 | TRBJ2-7 | TRBV18 | TRBD1 | . | TGTGCCAGCACTCAAGGACAGGGTCCCTACGAGCAGTACTTC | CASTQGQGPYEQYF